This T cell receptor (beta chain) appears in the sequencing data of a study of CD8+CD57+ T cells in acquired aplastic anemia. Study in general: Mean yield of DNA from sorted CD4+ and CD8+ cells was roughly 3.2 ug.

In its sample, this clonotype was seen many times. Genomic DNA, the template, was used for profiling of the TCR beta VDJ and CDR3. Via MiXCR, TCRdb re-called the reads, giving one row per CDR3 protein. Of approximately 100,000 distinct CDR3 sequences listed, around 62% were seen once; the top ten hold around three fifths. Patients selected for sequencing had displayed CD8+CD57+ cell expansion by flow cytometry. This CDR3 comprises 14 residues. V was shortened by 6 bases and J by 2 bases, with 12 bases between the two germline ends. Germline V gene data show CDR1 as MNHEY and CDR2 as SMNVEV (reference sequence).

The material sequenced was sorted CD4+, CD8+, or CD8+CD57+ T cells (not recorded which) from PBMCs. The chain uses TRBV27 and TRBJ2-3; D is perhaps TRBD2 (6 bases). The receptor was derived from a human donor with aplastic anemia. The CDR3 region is CASSSLAYTDTQYF. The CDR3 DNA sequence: TGTGCCAGCAGCTCCCTAGCGTACACAGATACGCAGTATTTT.